The T cell receptor beta chain under discussion was sequenced for a study of blood T cell repertoires in COVID-19. Overall study context: COVID-19 samples collected from the United States, Italy and Spain covered acute and convalescent phases.

Per the study methods: The authors estimated nucleated cell counts from reference gene primer amplification. Here immunoSEQ multiplex PCR was the method, and the copy in TCRdb shows in-frame clones only, minus some. Clone size and V and J calls were adopted from that table, with D and trimming inferred from the DNA. Of tens of thousands of clones in the sample, 76% were seen once. Germline CDR1 and CDR2: LGHDT and YNNKEL (reference sequence). The CDR3 covers 13 residues. V lost 4 bases and J 0 bases, leaving 4 bases between the germline ends. The V gene is TRBV3-1 (or the pseudogene TRBV3-2), the J gene TRBJ1-5; D not certain. Sequenced: peripheral blood. This receptor was taken from a woman between 50 and 59 years old with active or convalescent COVID-19. The CDR3 protein is CASSLYSNQPQHF. For the CDR3, the DNA is TGTGCCAGCAGCCTCTATAGCAATCAGCCCCAGCATTTT.